The sequence of this T cell receptor (beta chain) was determined in a study of CD8 T cell repertoires and HIV-1 epitope variants. Study in general: Controls were a CMV, EBV and flu peptide pool, Ebola AY9 negative control, and no-peptide well. General observations from the study: Roughly nine antigen-specific TCR beta clonotypes were found; roughly six seemed cross-reactive to variants.

Looked up from germline, CDR1 is KGHSH and CDR2 is LQKENI. The trim removed 5 bases at V and 3 bases at J, leaving 6 bases unmatched. CDR3 size: 15 residues. Libraries were prepared by immunoSEQ multiplex PCR; TCRdb keeps only in-frame clonotypes and omits some of them. In the table there are approximately 6,500 clones, approximately 70% of which are singletons. Concerning this clone: The target antigen is unknown.

The source of this sequence is a male donor with HIV. What was sequenced was cultured CD8+ T cells derived from PBMCs. The chain uses TRBV18 and TRBJ1-2; TRBD1 agrees at 10 bases. The CDR3 region has the DNA TGTGCCAGCTCATCGTGGACAGGGGGGGACTATGGCTACACCTTC. Encoded protein: CASSSWTGGDYGYTF.